The clone carrying this T cell receptor (beta chain) was observed a single time. Its antigen is not identified. Cycle 7 day 1, cycle 4 day 1, and baseline were the timepoints at which blood was sampled. This entry is derived from a study of OX40 agonist ivuxolimab in advanced cancers. Across the whole study: Patients treated during dose escalation were battling hepatocellular carcinoma, melanoma, renal cell or head and neck cancer.

Germline assignment: CDR1 MNHNY and CDR2 SVGAGI (reference sequence). V lost 6 bases to trimming and J lost 3 bases, with 18 bases between them. CDR3 length: 16 residues. Study conclusions and caveats: Among the least clonally expanded were partial responders at 0.1-3.0 mg/kg. Expanded clones were, on average, more numerous in CD8+ T cells than in CD4+.

Here immunoSEQ multiplex PCR was the method, and the copy in TCRdb shows in-frame clones only, minus some. The sample lists roughly 70,000 clones; 75% to 85% were seen once. The clonotype originates from an adult with an advanced solid tumor such as melanoma, head and neck, liver or kidney cancer. Sequenced material: CD4+ or CD8+ T cells sorted from blood, taken in a trial of the OX40 agonist ivuxolimab. J is TRBJ1-5 and V is TRBV6-6; D might be TRBD1 (5 bases). CDR3 residues: CASRPGGVGINQPQHF. For the CDR3, the DNA is TGTGCCAGCAGGCCTGGGGGGGTGGGGATCAATCAGCCCCAGCATTTT.